Listed below are T cell receptor beta chains from one sample, sequenced in a study of post-analysis software for immune sequencing data. TCRdb re-called the PCR reads with MiXCR, one entry per CDR3 protein. The repertoire consists of roughly 650,000 distinct CDR3 sequences, with 55% to 60% occurring once and the leading ten covering approximately 10%. The material sequenced was blood. The receptors shown here come from a girl aged 2-10 years with multiple sclerosis. CDR3s include the opening cysteine and the closing phenylalanine or tryptophan. A D gene is named only where the DNA matches it firmly. Some rows have no size entry. The others give once, few or many, or a class for an expanded clone.

abundance	j_gene	v_gene	d_gene	CDR3nt	CDR3aa
once	TRBJ1-6	TRBV4-3	.	TGCGCCAGCAGTCAAGATCGGCCCGGGGCAGGCAATTCACCCCTCCACTTT	CASSQDRPGAGNSPLHF
.	TRBJ2-3	TRBV15	.	TGTGCCACCAGCAGAGAGTTGGGGCTTACCACAGATACGCAGTATTTT	CATSRELGLTTDTQYF
.	TRBJ2-5	TRBV20-1	TRBD1	TGCAGTGCTCATCCAGGGGGCGCCTTAGAGACCCAGTACTTC	CSAHPGGALETQYF
few	TRBJ1-2	TRBV5-1	.	TGCGCCAGCAGCTTGCTGGGAAGCGGGGGCTACACCTTC	CASSLLGSGGYTF
.	TRBJ2-7	TRBV20-1	.	TGCAGTGCCCAGGAGCCATCGGGCTTATACGATGGGCAGTACTTC	CSAQEPSGLYDGQYF
.	TRBJ2-7	TRBV20-1	.	TGCAGTGCTAGACTGCCAACTAGCGAGCAGTACTTC	CSARLPTSEQYF
.	TRBJ2-3	TRBV20-1	.	TGCAGTGCTAGAGCGTACCCGACAGGCACAGATACGCAGTATTTT	CSARAYPTGTDTQYF
.	TRBJ2-5	TRBV12-3/TRBV12-4	TRBD1	TGTGCCAGCAGTTTCGAGCGGACAGGGCTATCTGGGCAGTACTTC	CASSFERTGLSGQYF
.	TRBJ2-3	TRBV20-1	TRBD2	TGCAGTGCTAGGTGGGAGGGAACAGATACGCAGTATTTT	CSARWEGTDTQYF
.	TRBJ2-7	TRBV2	.	TGTGCCAGCAGTGAAGATACTATGGCCTACGAGCAGTACTTC	CASSEDTMAYEQYF
.	TRBJ2-5	TRBV7-2	.	TGTGCCAGCAGCTCTGGACCCAGGGGACCGTACTTC	CASSSGPRGPYF
few	TRBJ2-7	TRBV12-3/TRBV12-4	.	TGTGCCAGCAGTGCCACCTACGAGCAGTACTTC	CASSATYEQYF
once	TRBJ2-3	TRBV6-2/TRBV6-3	.	TGTGCCAGCGCGGGACAGCTCACAGATACGCAGTATTTT	CASAGQLTDTQYF
.	TRBJ1-2	TRBV20-1	.	TGCAGTGCTAGGACACCAACTAACTATGGCTACACCTTC	CSARTPTNYGYTF
.	TRBJ1-1	TRBV4-1	TRBD1	TGCGCCAGCAGCCAAGATCTGGGACAGGGAAGTGGGTACACTGAAGCTTTCTTT	CASSQDLGQGSGYTEAFF
few	TRBJ2-3	TRBV6-5	TRBD1	TGTGCCAGCACCCGGGACAGGGGGCGAACAGATACGCAGTATTTT	CASTRDRGRTDTQYF
.	TRBJ2-5	TRBV4-2	.	TGTGCCAGCAGCCAAGGGGGGGGGCCGAAGGGAGAGACCCAGTACTTC	CASSQGGGPKGETQYF
.	TRBJ2-6	TRBV5-1	TRBD2	TGCGCCAGCAGGGGCACCAAGCGGGGGGCTAACTCTGGGGCCAACGTCCTGACTTTC	CASRGTKRGANSGANVLTF
.	TRBJ2-4	TRBV12-3/TRBV12-4	.	TGTGCCAGCAGCCCGACTGAGCGAGCGCTTCCCTGGGACATTCAGTACTTC	CASSPTERALPWDIQYF
few	TRBJ2-7	TRBV7-2	TRBD2	TGTGCCAGCAGCTTAGGACTAGCGGCCTACGAGCAGTACTTC	CASSLGLAAYEQYF